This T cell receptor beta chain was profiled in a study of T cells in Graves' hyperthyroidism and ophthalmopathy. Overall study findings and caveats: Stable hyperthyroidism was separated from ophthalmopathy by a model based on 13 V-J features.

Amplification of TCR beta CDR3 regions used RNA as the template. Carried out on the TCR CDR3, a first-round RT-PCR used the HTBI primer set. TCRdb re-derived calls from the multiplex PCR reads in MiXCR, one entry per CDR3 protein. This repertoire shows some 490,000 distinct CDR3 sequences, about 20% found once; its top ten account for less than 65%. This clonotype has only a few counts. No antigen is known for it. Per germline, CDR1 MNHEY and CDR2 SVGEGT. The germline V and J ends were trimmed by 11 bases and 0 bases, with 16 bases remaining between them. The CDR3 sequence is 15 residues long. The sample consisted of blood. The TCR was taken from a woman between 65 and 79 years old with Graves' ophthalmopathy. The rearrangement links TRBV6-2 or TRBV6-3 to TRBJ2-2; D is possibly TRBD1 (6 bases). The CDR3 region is CAGAPGVANTGELFF. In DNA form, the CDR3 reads TGTGCCGGCGCTCCAGGGGTCGCGAACACCGGGGAGCTGTTTTTT.